This entry is about one T cell receptor beta chain. Authors' analysis steps: Reference gene primer amplification gave nucleated cell count estimates. Some clones are missing from TCRdb's copy, which holds only in-frame ones; the method was immunoSEQ multiplex PCR. The D gene and trimming were derived from the DNA, and the V and J assignments and clone size from that table. This table holds 200,000 to 250,000 clones, 80% to 85% found once. This entry belongs to a study of blood T cell repertoires in COVID-19. Study-level information: There were acute and convalescent COVID-19 samples, and they came from the United States, Italy and Spain. T cells, B-cell-depleted T cells, or PBMCs supplied cDNA or gDNA.

This CDR3 is 14 amino acids long. V was cut by 4 bases and J by 6 bases, with 15 bases left in between. Germline values: CDR1 SQVTM, CDR2 ANQGSEA. Sequenced input: peripheral blood. The chain employs TRBV29-1 and TRBJ2-2; D perhaps matches TRBD1 (7 bases). This receptor was identified in a man in his thirties or forties with active or convalescent COVID-19. The CDR3 region is CSVVGQGGAGELFF. The CDR3 region has the DNA TGCAGCGTTGTCGGTCAGGGGGGTGCCGGGGAGCTGTTTTTT.